This TCR beta chain was identified during a study of human T cells and chemical hapten exposure. At the level of the study: Patients were given diphenylcyclopropenone on the scalp weekly across the approximately 25-week study.

This clonotype has just a few counts. The time point is: pre-sensitization, week 0. The treatment denotes: therapeutic diphenylcyclopropenone sensitization with weekly scalp DPC. In TCRdb, the RACE reads were re-called with MiXCR into one record per CDR3 protein. The sample lists some 300,000 distinct CDR3 sequences; 4.5% to 7% were seen once. The ends were cut back, 0 bases at V and 1 base at J, with 5 bases in the middle. The germline V gene has CDR1 SGHRS and CDR2 YFSETQ. CDR3 length equals 14 residues. Sample: whole blood, taken in connection with sensitization to the hapten diphenylcyclopropenone (DPC). The receptor's source is a woman younger than 35 with alopecia areata. Some clones in this sample may be carry-over from other donors' samples. This chain links TRBV5-1 with TRBJ1-3; unclear D gene. CDR3 in DNA: TGCGCCAGCAGCTTGGACGCTTCTGGAAACACCATATATTTT. This sequence encodes CASSLDASGNTIYF. The full variable domain, with the rest looked up from reference TRBV5-1 and TRBJ1-3, is KAGVTQTPRYLIKTRGQQVTLSCSPISGHRSVSWYQQTPGQGLQFLFEYFSETQRNKGNFPGRFSGRQFSNSRSEMNVSTLELGDSALYLCASSLDASGNTIYFGEGSWLTVV.